Sequencing of this T cell receptor beta chain was carried out in a study of breast tumors, draining lymph nodes, adjacent tissues. General study results and limits: Compared with lymph nodes, tumors were less diverse; compared with nontumor tissue, more. Tumor T cell lymph node origin was a supported hypothesis, not proven. Tumor and nontumor repertoires were significantly more similar in luminal-like than in basal-like breast cancer. Data fit most tumor T cells coming from lymph node, expanding in tumor.

Notes on this clonotype: Its antigen is currently unknown.

TCRdb analysed the multiplex PCR reads with MiXCR anew, one entry per CDR3 protein. In the table there are over 10,000 distinct CDR3 sequences, roughly 60% of which are singletons. The sequencing input was tumor-adjacent breast tissue. The sequence came from a female donor with breast cancer. Some clones in this sample may be carry-over from other donors' samples.

Here the CDR3 reads CSVESYGYTF. The DNA for the CDR3 is TGCAGCGTTGAATCGTATGGCTACACCTTC. This rearrangement joins TRBV29-1 to TRBJ1-2; D call uncertain. Looked up from germline, CDR1 is SQVTM and CDR2 is ANQGSEA. V was shortened by 2 bases and J by 5 bases, with 3 bases between the two germline ends. The CDR3 sequence is 10 residues long.